What follows describes a single T cell receptor (beta chain). Its target is not known. Several immunoSEQ 96-well plates shared each subset's DNA, each plate a replicate. Sorted-subset replicate PCR reactions were performed with about 200 ng DNA, corresponding to tens of thousands of T cell genomes. The assay was immunoSEQ multiplex PCR, and TCRdb's table has in-frame clones only and misses some. The sample has about 2.2 million clones; 90% to 95% are singletons. The data are from a study of shared clonotypes between healthy human individuals. Study summary: There were three CD4 naive, three CD4 memory, two CD8 naive and one CD8 memory plates per donor.

After removal of 6 bases from V and 4 bases from J, the junction contained 14 bases not matched to a gene. This CDR3 spans 16 amino acids. Looked up from germline, CDR1 is MNHNS and CDR2 is SASEGT. Findings and limits, study-wide: Relative to memory subsets, naive subsets generally showed larger estimated richness.

Naive CD8 cells, CD45RO-negative and positively selected for CCR7, excluded terminally differentiated effector memory CD45RA+ cells. Sequencing was carried out using naive CD8+ T cells from PBMCs. V gene TRBV6-1 combines with J gene TRBJ1-2; 7 positions agree with TRBD1. This TCR came from a man aged 18 to 30 in good health. Some clones in this sample may be carry-over from other donors' samples. The CDR3 DNA reads as TGTGCCAGCAGGGAAAGGGTTTCCGGGACAGTCTATGGCTACACCTTC. Its protein product is CASRERVSGTVYGYTF.